The 24 T cell receptor beta chains below all came from one sample that was sequenced in a study of blood T cells in healthy people across ages. The authors ran a second PCR of roughly 6 to 12 cycles using a sample-barcoded 5' primer and a J-beta primer mix. From the 5' RACE reads, TCRdb called clonotypes with MiXCR, one entry per CDR3 protein. The sample has 350,000 to 450,000 distinct CDR3 sequences; 52% are singletons. The sequenced material came from blood. The receptors come from a man aged 55 to 70 in good health.

V gene TRBV5-1 combines with J gene TRBJ2-1; the match to TRBD2 covers 14 bases. Looked up from germline, CDR1 is SGHRS and CDR2 is YFSETQ. The CDR3 has 14 residues. Losses at the gene ends were 5 bases for V and 5 bases for J; bases not matched to a gene: 0. The CDR3 is CASRGLAGDNEQFF. CDR3 DNA: TGCGCCAGCAGGGGACTAGCGGGGGACAATGAGCAGTTCTTC.

This clonotype occurred a few times. The V call is TRBV2, the J call TRBJ2-1; D is unresolved. Per the germline V gene, CDR1 is SNHLY and CDR2 is FYNNEI. Trimming took off 3 bases at V and 4 bases at J, with 7 bases between the two ends. The CDR3 loop spans 13 amino acids. CDR3 nucleotides: TGTGCCAGCAGTGATTTTTCGTACAATGAGCAGTTCTTC. This translates into CASSDFSYNEQFF.

V usage is TRBV12-3 or TRBV12-4 and J usage is TRBJ2-3; TRBD2 agrees at 11 bases. V shed 7 bases, J shed 6 bases, and the junction held 9 bases outside the gene matches. CDR3 size: 15 residues. The CDR3 protein is CASILSGRAFDTQYF. CDR3 in DNA: TGTGCCAGCATACTTAGCGGGAGGGCCTTTGATACGCAGTATTTT.

The J gene is TRBJ2-1, the V gene TRBV10-2; perhaps TRBD2 as D (7 bases). Trimming cost V 0 bases and J 4 bases, with 13 bases left between them. Germline loops: CDR1 WSHSY, CDR2 SAAADI. This CDR3 is 16 amino acids long. CDR3 sequence: CASSESPGGLYNEQFF. Here the CDR3 DNA reads TGCGCCAGCAGTGAGTCCCCGGGGGGCCTGTACAATGAGCAGTTCTTC.

This clonotype is a singleton in its sample. The rearrangement joins TRBV11-2 to TRBJ2-4; a possible D gene is TRBD2 (5 bases). The better agreement between TRBJ2-7 and the DNA end casts doubt on the J call. This CDR3 comprises 15 residues. Germline V gene sequence: CDR1 SGHAT, CDR2 FQNNGV. The CDR3 DNA follows: TGTGCCAGCAGCTCCCCCGGCGGACTCCCCAGCGAGCAGTACTTC. Residues: CASSSPGGLPSEQYF.

This chain joins TRBV20-1 and TRBJ2-1, with D uncertain. CDR1 is DFQATT and CDR2 is SNEGSKA in the germline V gene (reference sequence). The length of the CDR3 is 11 residues. V lost 0 bases and J lost 14, with 11 bases in between. CDR3 DNA sequence: TGCAGTGCTAGAGATAGGTTGACCGAGTTCTTC. It yields the protein CSARDRLTEFF.

J is TRBJ2-5 and V is TRBV6-8; 9 bases are a match to TRBD1. This CDR3 is built from 15 residues. CDR1 MNHGY and CDR2 SAAAGT come from the germline V gene. The trim removed 6 bases at V and 5 bases at J, leaving 10 bases unmatched. The CDR3 protein is CASSLRDRVLETQYF. CDR3 sequence (DNA): TGTGCCAGCAGCCTACGGGACAGGGTTTTGGAGACCCAGTACTTC.

This clonotype appeared a few times. The J gene is TRBJ2-1, the V gene TRBV24-1; weak D call: TRBD2 (5 bases). The germline gives CDR1 KGHDR, CDR2 SFDVKD. This CDR3 contains 14 residues. Trimming removed 12 bases at V and 4 bases at J, with 18 bases between. CDR3 sequence (DNA): TGTGCCGTCGGTGCGCCCGGGGATTACAATGAGCAGTTCTTC. Its protein is CAVGAPGDYNEQFF.

This chain connects TRBV20-1 to TRBJ2-1; the D is unclear. Trimming cost V 6 bases and J 5 bases, with 8 bases left between them. Germline V gene lookup returns CDR1 DFQATT and CDR2 SNEGSKA (reference sequence). This CDR3 is 11 amino acids long. CDR3 DNA: TGCAGTGCCTACAGCAACAATGAGCAGTTCTTC. It specifies CSAYSNNEQFF.

This clonotype was picked up a small number of times. The J gene is TRBJ1-2, the V gene TRBV15; 10 bases map to TRBD1. This CDR3 has 18 amino acids. The V gene end was trimmed by 0 bases and the J gene end by 7 bases; junction bases not matched to a gene: 14. CDR1 LNHNV and CDR2 YYDKDF come from the germline V gene (reference sequence). Here the CDR3 reads CATSRDLNPGTGAGGYTF. The DNA for the CDR3 is TGTGCCACCAGCAGAGATTTAAACCCCGGGACAGGGGCGGGTGGCTACACCTTC.

This rearrangement joins TRBV29-1 to TRBJ2-4; D perhaps matches TRBD1 (8 bases). Trimming pared 6 bases from V and 0 bases from J, leaving 15 bases between. This CDR3 is built from 15 residues. CDR1 is SQVTM and CDR2 is ANQGSEA in the germline V gene. CDR3 bases: TGCAGCGTGTATACAGGGGGGGTAGCCAAAAACATTCAGTACTTC. This codes for CSVYTGGVAKNIQYF.

V usage is TRBV6-5 and J usage is TRBJ1-2; TRBD1 might be the D (5 bases). The V gene's germline CDR1 is MNHEY and CDR2 SVGAGI. V gave up 6 bases and J gave up 2 bases, with 13 bases separating them. The CDR3 totals 14 residues. CDR3 in DNA: TGTGCCAGCAGACGATCTGGGGGGAACTATGGCTACACCTTC. Its translation is CASRRSGGNYGYTF.

With regard to this clonotype: A much larger clonotype is one base distant, so this may be a read error. This chain joins TRBV7-2 and TRBJ2-5; TRBD2 aligns across 11 bases. The DNA matches TRBJ2-7 better at its end, which makes the J call doubtful. The CDR3 loop spans 14 amino acids. CDR1 SGHTA and CDR2 FQGNSA come from the germline V gene. The CDR3 coding sequence is TGTGCCAGCAACTTAGGGCTAGCGGGAGGCGAGCAGTACTTC. Its protein is CASNLGLAGGEQYF.

This clonotype was seen just once. The chain uses TRBV20-1 and TRBJ2-1, with D possibly matching TRBD2 (6 bases). V lost 0 bases to trimming and J lost 6 bases, with 18 bases between them. The CDR3 runs 16 residues. The germline CDR1 and CDR2 sequences are DFQATT and SNEGSKA (reference sequence). CDR3 DNA: TGCAGTGCTAGAGAGGCGGCGGGACTTGGGGCCAATGAGCAGTTCTTC. It codes for CSAREAAGLGANEQFF.

The rearrangement joins TRBV13 to TRBJ2-3, with D possibly being TRBD2 (7 bases). Trimming stripped 8 bases from V and 6 bases from J, with 21 bases between. This CDR3 has 15 residues. Germline V gene lookup returns CDR1 PRHDT and CDR2 FYEKMQ (reference sequence). CDR3 loop: CASRRGGDYTDTQYF. For the CDR3, the DNA is TGTGCCAGCCGCAGAGGGGGGGATTATACTGATACGCAGTATTTT.

This clonotype was picked up a small number of times. The V and J genes are TRBV21-1 and TRBJ1-4. TRBV21-1 is marked as a pseudogene. The CDR3 totals 13 residues. This chain's CDR3 is CASSKARVEKLFF. The CDR3 DNA sequence: TGTGCCAGCAGCAAAGCGAGGGTTGAAAAACTGTTTTTT.

This clonotype was picked up a small number of times. V and J are TRBV20-1 and TRBJ2-7, with D unclear. The germline V gene encodes CDR1 DFQATT and CDR2 SNEGSKA (reference sequence). V shed 0 bases and J shed 2 bases, with 11 bases lying between them. This CDR3 has 14 amino acids. The CDR3 region is CSARDMGHPYEQYF. In nucleotides, the CDR3 is TGCAGTGCTAGAGATATGGGCCATCCCTACGAGCAGTACTTC.

Concerning this clonotype: Compared with germline, one end of the junction differs, possibly owing to a read error. The genes are TRBV29-1 and TRBJ2-1, with D possibly being TRBD2 (6 bases). The CDR3 length is 12 residues. Per the germline V gene, CDR1 is SQVTM and CDR2 is ANQGSEA. Here the CDR3 reads CSVGQQWEARYF. CDR3 DNA: TGCAGCGTTGGACAACAATGGGAGGCCCGGTACTTC.

The chain links TRBV25-1 to TRBJ2-3; D remains ambiguous. The V gene lost 0 bases and the J gene lost 0 bases, with 7 bases spanning the gap. The CDR3 loop spans 15 amino acids. Germline assignment: CDR1 MGHDK and CDR2 SYGVNS. CDR3 protein: CASSEYSASTDTQYF. CDR3 DNA sequence: TGTGCCAGCAGTGAATATAGTGCAAGCACAGATACGCAGTATTTT.

The chain has TRBV20-1 and TRBJ2-3; possibly TRBD2 for D (5 bases). This CDR3 contains 13 residues. Germline V lookup: CDR1 DFQATT, CDR2 SNEGSKA (reference sequence). Trimming stripped 6 bases from V and 9 bases from J, with 19 bases between. The CDR3 sequence: CSAPAAQAFTQYF. Here the CDR3 DNA reads TGCAGTGCCCCAGCGGCACAAGCATTCACGCAGTATTTT.

This clonotype was picked up a small number of times. The chain is built from TRBV24-1 and TRBJ2-3; perhaps TRBD1 as D (6 bases). The CDR3 has 16 residues. V dropped 3 bases and J dropped 0 bases, with 12 bases sitting between them. Germline CDR1 KGHDR, CDR2 SFDVKD. The CDR3, as DNA: TGTGCCACCAGTGATCCACGGACAGCTAGCACAGATACGCAGTATTTT. Amino acids: CATSDPRTASTDTQYF.

The sample holds many counts of this clonotype. The genes are TRBV10-3 and TRBJ2-7, with D perhaps TRBD1 (5 bases). The V and J ends lost 1 base and 3 bases respectively, with 16 bases between them. This CDR3 has 16 residues. Germline V lookup: CDR1 ENHRY, CDR2 SYGVKD. This chain's CDR3 is CAISEYLPGMGYEQYF. CDR3 nucleotides: TGTGCCATCAGTGAGTATCTCCCAGGGATGGGCTACGAGCAGTACTTC.

This chain connects TRBV28 to TRBJ2-1; D not resolved. The CDR3 is 15 residues long. Germline values: CDR1 MDHEN, CDR2 SYDVKM. Deletions cut 2 bases from V and 10 bases from J, with 18 bases between. As DNA, the CDR3 is TGTGCCAGCAGTTTAGTAGTGGGCAGAAACTACGAGCAGTTCTTC. The encoded protein is CASSLVVGRNYEQFF.

The chain carries TRBV12-3 or TRBV12-4 and TRBJ2-4; 9 bases match TRBD1. The CDR3 is 14 amino acids. V was clipped by 3 bases and J by 6 bases; unmatched bases: 3. As DNA, the CDR3 is TGTGCCAGCAGTTTGCCGGGACAGGGAAACATTCAGTACTTC. Protein product: CASSLPGQGNIQYF.